A selection of T cell receptor beta chains follows, all from one sample in a study of PD-1 blockade in classical Hodgkin lymphoma. Libraries were prepared by immunoSEQ multiplex PCR; TCRdb keeps only in-frame clonotypes and omits some of them. The table records 43,000 or so clones, approximately 70% of them present only once. This specimen was peripheral blood mononuclear cells (PBMCs), taken at baseline. The receptor set was obtained from a human donor with classical Hodgkin lymphoma. The CDR3 runs from the conserved cysteine through the conserved F or W. D genes are given only for firm matches. Not all rows give a size; the values are once, few, many and, for expanded clones, a class.

j_call d_call v_call clone_size cdr3_aa cdr3_nt
TRBJ2-3 TRBD1 TRBV2 . CASSPGTGRDTQYF TGTGCCAGCAGCCCAGGGACAGGGAGAGATACGCAGTATTTT
TRBJ1-1 TRBD1 TRBV7-2 . CASNPRGTGGITEAFF TGTGCCAGCAACCCCCGGGGGACAGGGGGCATCACTGAAGCTTTCTTT
TRBJ2-3 TRBD2 TRBV27 once CASSHPSPSGSTDTQYF TGTGCCAGCAGCCACCCCAGCCCTAGCGGTAGCACAGATACGCAGTATTTT
TRBJ1-2 . TRBV9 . CASSSSTTRGQGGYGYTF TGTGCCAGCAGCTCGTCGACCACCCGTGGGCAGGGAGGGTATGGCTACACCTTC
TRBJ1-5 . TRBV29-1 . CSVLGRKYSNQPQHF TGCAGCGTGTTGGGCCGGAAATATAGCAATCAGCCCCAGCATTTT
TRBJ2-2 . TRBV12-5 . CASGLASGLPPGELFF TGTGCTAGTGGTTTAGCCTCGGGACTCCCTCCCGGGGAGCTGTTTTTT
TRBJ1-2 TRBD1 TRBV19 . CASSSQTGGPIKPIYTF TGTGCCAGTAGTTCCCAGACAGGGGGGCCCATCAAACCCATCTACACCTTC
TRBJ1-1 . TRBV5-1 medium-sized CASSLSPREDTEAFF TGCGCCAGCAGCTTGTCCCCCCGGGAGGACACTGAAGCTTTCTTT
TRBJ2-1 TRBD2 TRBV11-3 . CASSLRTSWDEQFF TGTGCCAGCAGCCTCCGGACTAGCTGGGATGAGCAGTTCTTC
TRBJ1-4 . TRBV7-9 few CASSRGNEKLFF TGTGCCAGCAGCCGAGGGAATGAAAAACTGTTTTTT
TRBJ1-1 . TRBV5-5 . CASSRDYRSTEAFF TGTGCCAGCTCACGGGACTATCGAAGCACTGAAGCTTTCTTT
TRBJ2-7 . TRBV7-8 . CASSFGGPIEQYF TGTGCCAGCAGCTTTGGGGGACCCATCGAGCAGTACTTC
TRBJ2-6 TRBD1 TRBV7-8 few CASSLAITGTGKRGANVLTF TGTGCCAGCAGCTTGGCAATCACCGGGACAGGGAAGCGCGGGGCCAACGTCCTGACTTTC
TRBJ2-7 TRBD1 TRBV29-1 . CSVGTGGNEQYF TGCAGCGTAGGGACAGGGGGAAATGAGCAGTACTTC
TRBJ1-5 . TRBV13 . CASTLRSSNQPQHF TGTGCCAGCACCTTACGGTCTAGCAATCAGCCCCAGCATTTT
TRBJ1-4 TRBD1 TRBV13 once CASSHGSTGSQEKLFF TGTGCCAGCAGTCACGGCTCGACAGGGTCGCAAGAAAAACTGTTTTTT
TRBJ1-2 TRBD1 TRBV9 . CASSGYRDRDYGYTF TGTGCCAGCAGCGGTTACCGGGACAGGGATTATGGCTACACCTTC
TRBJ2-6 . TRBV2 . CATTSGANVLTF TGTGCCACCACCTCTGGGGCCAACGTCCTGACTTTC
TRBJ1-4 TRBD1 TRBV11-2 . CASSLTGEGKFNEKLFF TGTGCCAGCAGCTTAACAGGGGAAGGGAAGTTTAATGAAAAACTGTTTTTT
TRBJ2-2 TRBD1 TRBV7-8 . CASSLSFRTGGRNTGELFF TGTGCCAGCAGCTTAAGTTTCAGGACAGGGGGTCGAAACACCGGGGAGCTGTTTTTT
TRBJ2-1 TRBD2 TRBV30 . CAWSIPGLAAYEQFF TGTGCCTGGAGTATTCCGGGACTAGCGGCCTATGAGCAGTTCTTC
TRBJ1-4 TRBD1 TRBV2 . CASSLLTGTNEKLFF TGTGCCAGCAGTTTATTGACAGGGACTAATGAAAAACTGTTTTTT
TRBJ2-1 TRBD2 TRBV2 . CASSGGLAGGSNEQFF TGTGCCAGCAGTGGCGGACTAGCGGGGGGATCCAATGAGCAGTTCTTC
TRBJ1-6 . TRBV27 . CASSFGGGNSPLHF TGTGCCAGCAGTTTCGGCGGGGGGAATTCACCCCTCCACTTT
TRBJ2-7 TRBD2 TRBV5-4 . CASSSFTPRTSGTYEQYF TGTGCCAGCAGCTCTTTTACCCCTCGGACTAGCGGGACATACGAGCAGTACTTC
TRBJ1-1 . TRBV27 . CASSFDMNTEAFF TGTGCCAGCAGTTTTGATATGAACACTGAAGCTTTCTTT
TRBJ1-4 . TRBV2 few CASSAYEKLFF TGTGCCAGCAGCGCTTATGAAAAACTGTTTTTT
TRBJ1-2 . TRBV5-6 . CASSLRRGLNYGYTF TGTGCCAGCAGCTTGAGGCGGGGGCTTAACTATGGCTACACCTTC
TRBJ1-2 . TRBV29-1 few CSVVGRSRSYGYTF TGCAGCGTCGTAGGTAGGAGCAGGAGCTATGGCTACACCTTC
TRBJ2-4 TRBD1 TRBV5-1 . CASSLAVTGGVKNIQYF TGCGCCAGCAGCTTGGCGGTGACAGGGGGCGTCAAAAACATTCAGTACTTC
TRBJ1-1 . TRBV18 . CASSPLSDRGAFF TGTGCCAGCTCACCTTTGTCAGACCGGGGAGCTTTCTTT
TRBJ2-1 TRBD2 TRBV27 few CASSFLAGGTGNEQFF TGTGCCAGCAGTTTTTTGGCGGGAGGTACGGGCAATGAGCAGTTCTTC
TRBJ1-5 TRBD1 TRBV6-1 medium-sized CASSFRGFNQPQHF TGTGCCAGCAGTTTCAGGGGGTTCAATCAGCCCCAGCATTTT
TRBJ2-1 TRBD2 TRBV29-1 . CSGGGLENNEQFF TGCAGCGGCGGGGGACTAGAGAACAATGAGCAGTTCTTC
TRBJ1-5 TRBD1 TRBV10-3 . CAISSTGGIQPQHF TGTGCCATCAGCAGTACAGGGGGCATCCAGCCCCAGCATTTT
TRBJ2-1 . TRBV18 . CASSPRQGGYNEQFF TGTGCCAGCTCACCAAGACAGGGAGGCTACAATGAGCAGTTCTTC
TRBJ1-4 . TRBV2 . CASTLEAGSFEKLFF TGTGCCAGCACCCTGGAAGCAGGGTCATTTGAAAAACTGTTTTTT
TRBJ1-6 TRBD1 TRBV5-1 . CASSLRDSSYNSPLHF TGCGCCAGCAGCCTCCGGGACAGCTCCTATAATTCACCCCTCCACTTT
TRBJ1-2 . TRBV5-1 . CASSPPSPNYGYTF TGCGCCAGCAGCCCCCCCAGCCCTAACTATGGCTACACCTTC
TRBJ2-3 . TRBV28 . CASSLRRDTQYF TGTGCCAGCAGTTTAAGAAGGGATACGCAGTATTTT
TRBJ1-1 . TRBV2 . CASRFANTEAFF TGTGCCAGCAGGTTTGCGAACACTGAAGCTTTCTTT
TRBJ1-1 . TRBV5-1 . CASSLGASMNTEAFF TGCGCCAGCAGCTTGGGGGCCAGCATGAACACTGAAGCTTTCTTT
TRBJ1-4 TRBD1 TRBV5-4 . CASSSGGREKLFF TGTGCCAGCAGCTCAGGGGGCCGGGAGAAACTGTTTTTT
TRBJ2-1 TRBD1 TRBV5-1 . CASRESAGTGDEQFF TGCGCCAGCAGAGAGTCGGCCGGGACAGGCGATGAGCAGTTCTTC
TRBJ1-2 TRBD1 TRBV7-2 . CASSLFRDRFRYGYTF TGTGCCAGCAGCTTATTCCGGGACAGGTTCAGATATGGCTACACCTTC
TRBJ1-1 . TRBV6-5 few CASIREVGTEAFF TGTGCCAGCATCAGGGAAGTAGGAACTGAAGCTTTCTTT